The clone carrying this T cell receptor (beta chain) was observed a few times. Its specificity is unknown. Profiling relied on immunoSEQ multiplex PCR, and the TCRdb table lists in-frame clones only, not all of them. The repertoire consists of about 320,000 clones, with 85% to 95% occurring once and the leading ten covering roughly 5.7%. This specimen belongs to a study of brain T cells in children with intractable seizures. Study findings and constraints: Clones missing pre-surgery may reflect undersampling of that blood sample.

This CDR3 contains 14 residues. V was cut by 5 bases and J by 1 base, with 9 bases left in between. Germline assignment: CDR1 KGHSY and CDR2 FQNENV. Time point defined: blood from clinic visit 5 months post-surgery; TSC patient then seizure free. Sequenced material: peripheral blood, taken 4 to 5 months after surgery. The chain couples TRBV16 to TRBJ1-5; possible D gene TRBD1, 5 bases. This TCR was recovered from a boy under three years old with tuberous sclerosis and intractable seizures. The CDR3 DNA sequence: TGTGCCAGCAGCATGGGGGGGAGCAATCAGCCCCAGCATTTT. It is translated as CASSMGGSNQPQHF. The full variable domain, with the rest looked up from reference TRBV16 and TRBJ1-5, is GEEVAQTPKHLVRGEGQKAKLYCAPIKGHSYVFWYQQVLKNEFKFLISFQNENVFDETGMPKERFSAKCLPNSPCSLEIQATKLEDSAVYFCASSMGGSNQPQHFGDGTRLSIL.